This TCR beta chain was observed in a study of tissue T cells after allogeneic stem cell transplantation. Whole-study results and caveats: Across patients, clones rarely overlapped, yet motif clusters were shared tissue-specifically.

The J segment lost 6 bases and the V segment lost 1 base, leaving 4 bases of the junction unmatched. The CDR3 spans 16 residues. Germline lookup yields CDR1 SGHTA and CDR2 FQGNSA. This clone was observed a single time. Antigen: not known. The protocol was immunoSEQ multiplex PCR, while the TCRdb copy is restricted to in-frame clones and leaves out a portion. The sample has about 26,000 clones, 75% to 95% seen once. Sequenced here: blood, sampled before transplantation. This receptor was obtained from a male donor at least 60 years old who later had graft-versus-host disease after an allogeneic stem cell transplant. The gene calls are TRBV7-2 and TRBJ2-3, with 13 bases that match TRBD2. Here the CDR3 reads CASSLELAGGLDTQYF. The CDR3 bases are TGTGCCAGCAGCTTAGAACTAGCGGGGGGGCTTGATACGCAGTATTTT.